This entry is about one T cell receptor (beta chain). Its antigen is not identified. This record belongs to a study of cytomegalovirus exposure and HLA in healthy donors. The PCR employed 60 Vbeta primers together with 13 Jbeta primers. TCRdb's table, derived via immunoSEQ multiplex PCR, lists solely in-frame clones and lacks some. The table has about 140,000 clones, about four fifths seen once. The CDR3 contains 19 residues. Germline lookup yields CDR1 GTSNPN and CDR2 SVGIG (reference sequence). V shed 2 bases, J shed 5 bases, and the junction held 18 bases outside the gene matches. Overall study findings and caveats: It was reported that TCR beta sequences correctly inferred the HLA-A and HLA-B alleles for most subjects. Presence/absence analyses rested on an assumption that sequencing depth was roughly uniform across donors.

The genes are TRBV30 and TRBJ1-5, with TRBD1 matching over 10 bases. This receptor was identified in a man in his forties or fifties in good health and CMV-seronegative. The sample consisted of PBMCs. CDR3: CAWSTYPGTGDPNDQPQHF. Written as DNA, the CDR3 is TGTGCCTGGAGTACTTATCCCGGGACAGGGGACCCAAACGATCAGCCCCAGCATTTT.